What follows are 25 T cell receptor beta chains derived from one specimen sequenced in a study of T-cell memory formation after mild COVID-19. TCRdb used MiXCR to reprocess the 5' RACE reads, holding one entry per CDR3 protein. There are under 300,000 distinct CDR3 sequences in the sample; more than 8% occur only once, and 20% to 25% lies in the top ten. The material sequenced was PBMCs or a T cell subset sorted from them (not recorded which). Every receptor here comes from a man aged 18-30 years who had mild COVID-19 (a few samples of this study predate the infection). Cell type and time point are not known.

This clonotype appeared a few times. V usage is TRBV5-1 and J usage is TRBJ2-1; D unresolved. V was cut by 3 bases and J by 8 bases, with 12 bases left in between. The CDR3 is made up of 13 amino acids. Germline-derived CDR1 and CDR2 are SGHRS and YFSETQ. The CDR3 sequence is CASSSTPRDEQFF. The CDR3 DNA reads as TGCGCCAGCAGCTCAACCCCCCGCGATGAGCAGTTCTTC.

The chain employs TRBV11-2 and TRBJ2-5; 9 bases are shared with TRBD1. The CDR3 contains 15 residues. The germline V gene has CDR1 SGHAT and CDR2 FQNNGV. V shed 5 bases, J shed 5 bases, and the junction held 9 bases outside the gene matches. CDR3 protein: CASSPRDRARETQYF. Here the CDR3 DNA reads TGTGCCAGCAGCCCCCGGGACAGGGCGCGGGAGACCCAGTACTTC.

The chain has TRBV7-3 and TRBJ2-2; 10 bases are a match to TRBD1. The germline gives CDR1 SGHTA, CDR2 FQGTGA. The V gene end was trimmed by 6 bases and the J gene end by 6 bases; junction bases not matched to a gene: 7. The CDR3 contains 15 residues. The CDR3 region has the DNA TGTGCCAGCAGATCCGGGACAGGGGCCTCCGGGGAGCTGTTTTTT. Protein: CASRSGTGASGELFF.

The rearrangement uses TRBV12-3 or TRBV12-4 and TRBJ1-5; D is undetermined. Between the trimmed V and J ends, which lost 2 bases and 5 bases, there was a span of 10 bases. The CDR3 runs 14 residues. In nucleotides, the CDR3 is TGTGCCAGCAGTTTATCGCCCAGAGATCAGCCCCAGCATTTT. It encodes CASSLSPRDQPQHF.

The chain couples TRBV12-3 or TRBV12-4 to TRBJ2-5; TRBD1 aligns across 7 bases. The CDR3 covers 16 residues. The trim removed 7 bases at V and 5 bases at J, leaving 16 bases unmatched. The CDR3 loop reads CASTESTGVFRETQYF. The CDR3 DNA reads TGTGCCAGCACCGAAAGTACAGGGGTTTTTAGGGAGACCCAGTACTTC.

The chain combines TRBV7-3 with TRBJ2-1, with TRBD2 identical over 9 bases. The CDR3 spans 15 residues. J gave up 9 bases and V 5 bases, and 11 bases lay outside the gene matches. Germline CDR1 and CDR2: SGHTA and FQGTGA. The CDR3: CASSPVRRGGSEQFF. As DNA, the CDR3 is TGTGCCAGCAGCCCAGTGAGGCGGGGGGGCTCTGAGCAGTTCTTC. Combining the CDR3 with reference TRBV7-3 and TRBJ2-1 gives the whole variable domain GAGVSQTPSNKVTEKGKYVELRCDPISGHTALYWYRQSLGQGPEFLIYFQGTGAADDSGLPNDRFFAVRPEGSVSTLKIQRTERGDSAVYLCASSPVRRGGSEQFFGPGTRLTVL.

The chain combines TRBV11-2 with TRBJ2-1, with 7 bases identical to TRBD2. The germline gives CDR1 SGHAT, CDR2 FQNNGV. Germline trimming cut 4 bases from V and 6 bases from J; bases unmatched to any gene: 3. CDR3 length: 13 residues. Written as DNA, the CDR3 is TGTGCCAGCAGCTCGGGACTACTCAATGAGCAGTTCTTC. It encodes CASSSGLLNEQFF.

The CDR3 DNA reads TGCGCCAGCAGCCGTTGGGCGGGGGGCACAGATACGCAGTATTTT. Its protein product is CASSRWAGGTDTQYF. This chain joins TRBV5-1 and TRBJ2-3; 7 positions match TRBD2. The V segment lost 4 bases and the J segment 1 base; nucleotides outside the gene matches: 6. The CDR3 totals 15 residues. Germline V lookup: CDR1 SGHRS, CDR2 YFSETQ.

This clonotype has just a few counts. The chain carries TRBV7-9 and TRBJ2-7, with unresolved D. The CDR3 has 13 amino acids. Per germline, CDR1 SEHNR and CDR2 FQNEAQ (reference sequence). Trimming took off 4 bases at V and 0 bases at J, with 7 bases between the two ends. This chain's CDR3 is CASSSPSSYEQYF. The CDR3 coding sequence is TGTGCCAGCAGCTCCCCGAGCTCCTACGAGCAGTACTTC.

This clonotype was detected ten times or more. The CDR3 here is CASSFRAGNTDTQYF. The CDR3 nucleotides are TGTGCCAGCAGCTTTCGAGCGGGGAACACAGATACGCAGTATTTT. The chain carries TRBV7-2 and TRBJ2-3, with 7 bases matching TRBD2. In germline, CDR1 is SGHTA, CDR2 FQGNSA. The CDR3 length is 15 residues. Losses at the gene ends were 3 bases for V and 2 bases for J; bases not matched to a gene: 5.

This clonotype was detected only a few times. The chain has TRBV7-2 and TRBJ1-1; D possibly corresponds to TRBD1 (5 bases). Germline CDR1 and CDR2: SGHTA and FQGNSA. The CDR3 spans 13 residues. Trimming removed 1 base at V and 9 bases at J, with 12 bases between. The CDR3 spells CASSLGQGLKAFF. DNA of the CDR3: TGTGCCAGCAGCTTAGGGCAGGGCCTTAAAGCTTTCTTT.

The chain uses TRBV7-6 and TRBJ2-7; possible D gene TRBD2, 6 bases. The V gene's germline CDR1 is SGHVS and CDR2 FNYEAQ. Trimming removed 4 bases from V and 6 bases from J, with 13 bases in between. This CDR3 region has 13 residues. Here the CDR3 reads CASSSGGVREQYV. In DNA, the CDR3 is TGTGCCAGCAGCTCCGGGGGTGTGCGCGAGCAGTACGTC.

This clonotype has more than one count but fewer than ten. V usage is TRBV20-1 and J usage is TRBJ2-3; perhaps TRBD2 as D (5 bases). CDR1 DFQATT and CDR2 SNEGSKA come from the germline V gene (reference sequence). V was clipped by 6 bases and J by 0 bases, with 19 bases between them. The CDR3 has 16 residues. The CDR3 region is CSALRTDLLSTDTQYF. The CDR3 DNA sequence: TGCAGTGCCCTTAGGACTGATCTTCTTAGCACAGATACGCAGTATTTT.

This clonotype was observed a few times. This chain uses TRBV7-6 with TRBJ1-5; unclear D gene. CDR1 SGHVS and CDR2 FNYEAQ come from the germline V gene. Trimming left V 2 bases short and J 4 bases short, with 15 bases between. The CDR3 has 16 amino acids. The CDR3 spells CASSLKGSWANQPQHF. The CDR3 DNA is TGTGCCAGCAGCTTAAAGGGCAGCTGGGCAAATCAGCCCCAGCATTTT.

This clonotype has only a few counts. The V call is TRBV12-3 or TRBV12-4, the J call TRBJ1-1; 7 bases are shared with TRBD1. This CDR3 comprises 14 residues. J was trimmed by 4 bases and V by 3 bases; bases with no gene match: 5. CDR3 residues: CASSFQGVTTEAFF. CDR3 coding DNA: TGTGCCAGCAGTTTTCAGGGGGTGACCACTGAAGCTTTCTTT.

This chain joins TRBV12-3 or TRBV12-4 and TRBJ1-3, with 12 nucleotides matching TRBD1. Losses at the gene ends were 5 bases for V and 4 bases for J; bases not matched to a gene: 3. There are 15 residues in the CDR3. Here the CDR3 DNA reads TGTGCCAGCAGTGGGACAGGGGGCTACGGAAACACCATATATTTT. Translating it yields CASSGTGGYGNTIYF.

This clonotype was seen only a few times. The chain has TRBV4-1 and TRBJ1-2, with D possibly being TRBD1 (5 bases). The V end lost 1 base, the J end lost 7 bases, and 13 bases lay between the germline ends. Germline CDR1 MGHRA, CDR2 YSYEKL. The CDR3 length is 14 residues. The CDR3 is CASSQGLRGSGYTF. CDR3 sequence (DNA): TGCGCCAGCAGCCAAGGTTTAAGGGGCTCTGGCTACACCTTC.

This clonotype was seen many times. J is TRBJ2-1 and V is TRBV7-9, with a tentative D call TRBD1 (5 bases). CDR3 length equals 13 residues. The V and J ends lost 8 bases and 9 bases respectively, with 17 bases between them. CDR1 SEHNR and CDR2 FQNEAQ come from the germline V gene (reference sequence). The CDR3 reads CASPRAGKGEQFF. The CDR3 DNA follows: TGTGCCAGCCCAAGGGCAGGGAAGGGTGAGCAGTTCTTC.

The chain uses TRBV5-5 and TRBJ2-5; the D call may be TRBD1 or TRBD2 (6 bases each). CDR1 is SGHKS, CDR2 YYEKEE, per germline (reference sequence). This CDR3 is 13 amino acids long. V was shortened by 5 bases and J by 6 bases, with 14 bases between the two germline ends. CDR3 DNA: TGTGCCAGCAGGACTTGGGGGGCGCAGACCCAGTACTTC. It is translated as CASRTWGAQTQYF.

This clonotype was counted between two and nine times. For the CDR3, the DNA is TGTGCCAGCAGTTACGGGCGGACAACCCGCGCTGAAGCTTTCTTT. It specifies CASSYGRTTRAEAFF. This chain joins TRBV6-5 and TRBJ1-1, with a tentative D call TRBD1 (5 bases). Germline lookup yields CDR1 MNHEY and CDR2 SVGAGI. The CDR3 runs 15 residues. The V and J ends lost 2 bases and 6 bases respectively, with 16 bases between them.

J is TRBJ2-3 and V is TRBV12-3 or TRBV12-4; D possibly uses TRBD1 or TRBD2 (5 bases each). V lost 6 bases and J 0 bases, leaving 13 bases between the germline ends. CDR3 length: 15 residues. In DNA form, the CDR3 reads TGTGCCAGCAGACTCCGGGACCAGAGCACAGATACGCAGTATTTT. The encoded protein is CASRLRDQSTDTQYF.

The rearrangement joins TRBV2 to TRBJ2-5; TRBD2 aligns across 8 bases. In germline, CDR1 is SNHLY, CDR2 FYNNEI. Germline trimming cut 2 bases from V and 5 bases from J; bases unmatched to any gene: 10. The CDR3 has 16 residues. CDR3 DNA sequence: TGTGCCAGCAGTGAACGGCGGGGGGCCCCCGGGGAGACCCAGTACTTC. This encodes CASSERRGAPGETQYF.

This clonotype was found a few times. The chain couples TRBV4-1 to TRBJ1-1; weak D call: TRBD1 (5 bases). From germline, CDR1 is MGHRA and CDR2 YSYEKL. V lost 3 bases, J lost 1 base, and 15 bases lay in between. The CDR3 spans 16 residues. DNA of the CDR3: TGCGCCAGCAGCCAGGACCCAGGGAGTCCGAACACTGAAGCTTTCTTT. It codes for CASSQDPGSPNTEAFF.

A single count supports this clonotype. V and J are TRBV18 and TRBJ2-3, with 9 nucleotides matching TRBD1. This CDR3 region has 16 residues. Looked up from germline, CDR1 is KGHSH and CDR2 is LQKENI. The V and J ends lost 3 bases and 0 bases, in that order; junction bases with no gene match: 4. CDR3 bases: TGTGCCAGCTCACCCCTGGACAGGGGAAGCACAGATACGCAGTATTTT. Translated: CASSPLDRGSTDTQYF.

This clonotype was recorded a few times. The chain employs TRBV20-1 and TRBJ2-1; 7 bases fit TRBD2. CDR1 is DFQATT and CDR2 is SNEGSKA in the germline V gene (reference sequence). This CDR3 is 13 amino acids long. The CDR3 reads CSARQRDYNEQFF. For the CDR3, the DNA is TGCAGCGCGCGGCAGCGGGATTACAATGAGCAGTTCTTC.